This T cell receptor (beta chain) was sequenced for a study of cytotoxic CD8 clonotypes in ibrutinib-treated CLL. Study-level points and caveats: Baseline-level clonality went beyond age-matched healthy donors and moved in step with circulating CD8+ T-cell counts.

Details on this clone: The antigen is undetermined.

Depth targeted 1 in 200,000 to 1 in 1 million T cells, averaging around 9.5x coverage per clonotype. Only in-frame clones appear in the TCRdb table, and some are missing; sequencing was by immunoSEQ multiplex PCR. The table shows some 290,000 clones, with 70% to 80% occurring only once. Germline V lookup: CDR1 LGHNA, CDR2 YSLEER. V lost 5 bases, J lost 0 bases, and 4 bases stayed unmatched. The CDR3 contains 15 residues. The chain links TRBV4-3 to TRBJ1-3; 7 bases are shared with TRBD1. The sample here was PBMCs, taken before ibrutinib treatment. The sequence derives from a human donor with chronic lymphocytic leukemia. The CDR3 protein is CASSKGQSSGNTIYF. CDR3 DNA sequence: TGCGCCAGCAGCAAGGGACAGAGCTCTGGAAACACCATATATTTT.